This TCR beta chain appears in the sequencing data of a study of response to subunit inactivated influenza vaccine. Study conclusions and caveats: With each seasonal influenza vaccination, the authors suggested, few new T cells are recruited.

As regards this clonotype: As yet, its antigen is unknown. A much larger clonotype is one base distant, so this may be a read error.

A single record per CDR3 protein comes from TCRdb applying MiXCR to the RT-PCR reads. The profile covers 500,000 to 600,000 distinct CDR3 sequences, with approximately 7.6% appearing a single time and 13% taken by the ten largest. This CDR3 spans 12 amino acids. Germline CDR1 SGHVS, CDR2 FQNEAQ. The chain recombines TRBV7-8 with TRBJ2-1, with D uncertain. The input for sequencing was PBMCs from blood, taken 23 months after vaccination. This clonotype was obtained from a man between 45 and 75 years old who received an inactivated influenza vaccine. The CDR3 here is CASSSIYNEQLF. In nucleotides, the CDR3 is TGTGCCAGCAGCTCTATATACAATGAGCAGCTCTTC.